This TCR beta chain was recorded in a study of CD8+ T cells in alopecia areata. Study results and caveats: In lesional scalp, particularly from alopecia totalis/universalis, clonality was higher than in normal scalp. Mouse data revealed clearer TCR sharing than patient data did, a gap possibly tied to HLA. Scalp clonality decreased significantly with tofacitinib, and so did expanded CD8+ clones among the top 100.

Treatment in this sample: oral pan-JAK inhibitor, 5-10 mg twice daily. CD4+ and CD8+ T cells were sorted from PBMCs. Germline V gene data show CDR1 as SQVTM and CDR2 as ANQGSEA. The CDR3 covers 11 residues. V was trimmed by 4 bases and J by 2 bases, leaving 5 bases between them. Concerning this clone itself: Antigen: not known. Other DNA sequences of this sample code for an identical CDR3.

Extraction and reverse transcription of RNA yielded cDNA as the sequencing template. Using immunoSEQ multiplex PCR, the repertoire was profiled, and TCRdb retains in-frame clones only, with some absent. This table holds 150,000 to 200,000 clones, 50% to 70% found once. The sequencing used CD4+ T cells sorted from blood, collected at approximately week 50, from a patient treated with tofacitinib. The TCR comes from a human donor with alopecia areata. The V and J genes are TRBV29-1 and TRBJ1-1; D is uncertain. CDR3 residues: CSVVVNTEAFF. CDR3 nucleotides: TGCAGCGTTGTAGTAAACACTGAAGCTTTCTTT.